The present T cell receptor beta chain was sequenced within a study of T cell repertoires in cytomegalovirus infection. TCRdb fed the reads into MiXCR, producing one record per CDR3 protein. The sample holds under 600,000 distinct CDR3 sequences; more than 15% are singletons and the top ten take 20% to 30%. This clonotype has only a few counts. The CDR3 consists of 14 residues. Germline values: CDR1 SGDLS, CDR2 YYNGEE. Trimming pared 0 bases from V and 6 bases from J, leaving 10 bases between. Specimen: CD8+ T cells from PBMCs. The clonotype originates from a human donor in good health (CMV status not recorded). Some clones in this sample may be carry-over from other donors' samples. The V and J genes are TRBV9 and TRBJ2-1; D not resolved. The CDR3 DNA reads TGTGCCAGCAGCGTAGAGAACAGACTCAATGAGCAGTTCTTC. Protein sequence: CASSVENRLNEQFF. Full variable domain (outside the CDR3, taken from reference TRBV9 and TRBJ2-1): DSGVTQTPKHLITATGQRVTLRCSPRSGDLSVYWYQQSLDQGLQFLIQYYNGEERAKGNILERFSAQQFPDLHSELNLSSLELGDSALYFCASSVENRLNEQFFGPGTRLTVL.